This T cell receptor (beta chain) is drawn from a study of CD4 T cells in relation to SARS-CoV-2 and coronaviruses. There are 16 residues in the CDR3. Germline V gene sequence: CDR1 MDHEN, CDR2 SYDVKM. With 6 bases removed from V and 9 bases from J, the gap between germline ends came to 24 bases. The unexposed donors gave CD4+ T cells in 2011-2018, prior to COVID-19. After ten to eleven days of culture, CD4+ T cells were isolated. About this clone itself: Its antigen remains unknown.

Here immunoSEQ multiplex PCR was the method, and the copy in TCRdb shows in-frame clones only, minus some. The sample consists of 16,000 or so clones, nearly 85% of them appearing once. Sequencing was carried out using CD4+ T cells from PBMCs, cultured in vitro. The J gene is TRBJ1-5, the V gene TRBV28; no reliable D call. This clonotype was sampled from a human donor in good health. This CDR3 reads CASSRNPSRLSGPQHF. The CDR3 bases are TGTGCCAGCAGCCGGAACCCCTCCAGGCTCTCAGGGCCCCAGCATTTT.